This TCR beta chain came from a study of blood T cells in healthy people across ages. Study-wide findings and caveats: Percentage of naive T cells showed a strong correlation with TCR beta diversity.

A J-beta primer mix and a sample-barcoded 5' primer were used in a second PCR of roughly 6 to 11 cycles. TCRdb processed the 5' RACE reads anew with MiXCR; each CDR3 protein has one entry. The sample holds 1,100,000 or so distinct CDR3 sequences, under 55% seen once. Germline CDR1 and CDR2: SQVTM and ANQGSEA. The CDR3 runs to 10 residues. Trimming stripped 5 bases from V and 9 bases from J, with 11 bases between. This clonotype was found many times. Its target is not known. The material sequenced was blood. The rearrangement links TRBV29-1 to TRBJ2-7, with no clear D. The source of this sequence is a woman aged 55 to 70 in good health. CDR3 protein: CSVLQPPQYF. The CDR3 coding sequence is TGCAGCGTTCTACAGCCCCCGCAGTACTTC.